A selection of T cell receptor beta chains follows, all from one sample in a study of T-cell reconstitution after alpha-beta-depleted transplantation in children. TCRdb re-analysed the PCR reads in MiXCR, keeping a single row per CDR3 protein. This repertoire shows 350,000 to 500,000 distinct CDR3 sequences, about 40% found once; its top ten account for under 35%. The sequenced sample was PBMCs, obtained before TCRalphabeta/CD19-depleted stem cell transplant. These receptors were taken from a girl aged 2 to 9 with aplastic anemia, due to receive a stem cell transplant. Both conserved end residues are part of each CDR3. The D gene is left open where the match is weak. A clone size is listed for some rows: how often the clone was seen (once, few, many), or a class if it is expanded.

D gene	clone size	J gene	V gene	CDR3 DNA	CDR3 protein
.	.	TRBJ2-5	TRBV10-3	TGTGCCATCGGCAGTGAGACCCAGTACTTC	CAIGSETQYF
.	few	TRBJ1-4	TRBV15	TGTGCCACCGCTTCGACAACAACTAATGAAAAACTGTTTTTT	CATASTTTNEKLFF
.	.	TRBJ2-1	TRBV20-1	TGCAGTGCTAGAGATCACCGGGGCAGGGACAATGAGCAGTTCTTC	CSARDHRGRDNEQFF
TRBD1	.	TRBJ1-2	TRBV4-1	TGCGCCAGCAGCCCGAGGACAGGGGATGGGTATGGCTACACCTTC	CASSPRTGDGYGYTF
TRBD1	few	TRBJ2-5	TRBV6-1	TGTGCCAGCAGTGCCGGTGGCAGGGACAGCCTCTACCAAGAGACCCAGTACTTC	CASSAGGRDSLYQETQYF
.	many	TRBJ2-7	TRBV29-1	TGCAGCGCTTGCAAGGGGGTAGGATTCGACGAGCAGTACTTC	CSACKGVGFDEQYF
.	.	TRBJ2-7	TRBV4-1	TGCGCCAGCAGCCAATCCCGCGGAAACTACGAGCAGTACTTC	CASSQSRGNYEQYF
TRBD1	few	TRBJ2-1	TRBV7-4	TGTGCCAGCAGCCTTCGGACAGGCTCCTACAATGAGCAGTTCTTC	CASSLRTGSYNEQFF
.	.	TRBJ1-1	TRBV12-3/TRBV12-4	TGTGCCAGCAGTACGGCGTTGGGGGCCGCGAACACTGAAGCTTTCTTT	CASSTALGAANTEAFF
TRBD2	many	TRBJ2-1	TRBV5-1	TGCGCCAGCAGCTTGGAGAGGACTAGCGGGTACAATGAGCAGTTCTTC	CASSLERTSGYNEQFF
TRBD1	.	TRBJ2-2	TRBV5-1	TGCGCCACCAGAGACAGGGCCCACACCGGGGAGCTGTTTTTT	CATRDRAHTGELFF
.	.	TRBJ2-6	TRBV9	TGTGCCAGCAGCGTAGAGCAGGCTGGGGCCAACGTCCTGACTTTC	CASSVEQAGANVLTF
TRBD1	many	TRBJ1-2	TRBV2	TGTGCCAGCAGGAAGACAGGGGCGACGGAAGGCTACACCTTC	CASRKTGATEGYTF
.	.	TRBJ2-4	TRBV11-2	TGTGCCAGCAGCCTGAACAAACTTGTACTAGCCAAAAACATTCAGTACTTC	CASSLNKLVLAKNIQYF
.	.	TRBJ2-3	TRBV5-5	TGTGCCAGCAGCTTGGGGCTACAGCCTTGGTCAGATACGCAGTATTTT	CASSLGLQPWSDTQYF
TRBD1	few	TRBJ1-2	TRBV10-3	TGTGCCATCAGCGGACAGGGGAAATATGGCTACACCTTC	CAISGQGKYGYTF
.	.	TRBJ2-7	TRBV12-3/TRBV12-4	TGTGCCAGCAGCCTGGTGGACGGCTACGAGCAGTACTTC	CASSLVDGYEQYF
.	.	TRBJ2-4	TRBV18	TGTGCCAGCTCACCACGGGGCTACGGCCTCAACATTCAGTACTTC	CASSPRGYGLNIQYF
.	many	TRBJ1-6	TRBV12-3/TRBV12-4	TGTGCCAGCAATTGGGGGCAGAATTCACCCCTCCACTTT	CASNWGQNSPLHF
.	.	TRBJ2-5	TRBV29-1	TGCAGCGTTGGACAGGAGCAAGAGACCCAGTACTTC	CSVGQEQETQYF
TRBD1	many	TRBJ2-4	TRBV6-1	TGTGCCAGCAGTCCCACAGGGGCACCAGGGGTTCAGTACTTC	CASSPTGAPGVQYF
TRBD2	many	TRBJ2-7	TRBV7-2	TGTGCCAGCAGCTTGGGGCTAGCGGGAGGGGCCTACGAGCAGTACTTC	CASSLGLAGGAYEQYF
.	.	TRBJ2-5	TRBV20-1	TGCAGTGCTGCCAGACACAGCCAAGAGACCCAGTACTTC	CSAARHSQETQYF
.	few	TRBJ2-3	TRBV7-8	TGTGCCAGCAAGAGGGGGCGCGGGGGTGCAGATACGCAGTATTTT	CASKRGRGGADTQYF
.	.	TRBJ1-4	TRBV11-1	TGTGCCAGCACCTACGTCTATAGGTCGGCAACTAATGAAAAACTGTTTTTT	CASTYVYRSATNEKLFF
.	.	TRBJ1-2	TRBV2	TGTGCCAGCAGCCGGGACAATGCCTATGGCGACACCTTC	CASSRDNAYGDTF
.	once	TRBJ2-4	TRBV5-1	TGCGCCAGCAGCTTGGCCGAAGGGGGGCGGGCCAAAAACATTCAGTACTTC	CASSLAEGGRAKNIQYF
TRBD2	.	TRBJ2-7	TRBV6-1	TGTGCCAGCAGTACCGGGACTAGCGGGGGATACGAGCAGTACTTC	CASSTGTSGGYEQYF
.	many	TRBJ2-3	TRBV20-1	TGCAGTGCAGCCAGAGATACGCAGTATTTT	CSAARDTQYF
.	many	TRBJ2-2	TRBV5-1	TGCGCCAGCAGCCCCAACCTAGGGGGGGAGCTGTTTTTT	CASSPNLGGELFF
TRBD2	.	TRBJ2-1	TRBV5-1	TGCGCCAGCAGCTTGGGGGTGACTAGCGGGGCCCCCTACAATGAGCAGTTCTTC	CASSLGVTSGAPYNEQFF
.	.	TRBJ2-2	TRBV20-1	TGCAGTGCTAGAGAACAGGGCCCGCGAGACACCGGGGAGCTGTTTTTT	CSAREQGPRDTGELFF
.	.	TRBJ1-1	TRBV9	TGTGCCAGCAGCCCAACGGCCAACGGTGAAGCTTTCTTT	CASSPTANGEAFF
TRBD1	once	TRBJ2-7	TRBV29-1	TGCAGCGTTGTAGTCCGGGACAGCTCCTACGAGCAGTACTTC	CSVVVRDSSYEQYF
.	many	TRBJ1-1	TRBV5-1	TGCGCCAGCAGCCCCGAGGGCCTAGGCACTGAAGCTTTCTTT	CASSPEGLGTEAFF
TRBD1	large	TRBJ2-7	TRBV5-1	TGCGCCAGCAGGGGACAGAAATACTACGAGCAGTACTTC	CASRGQKYYEQYF
TRBD1	.	TRBJ2-6	TRBV28	TGTGCCAGCAGCCAATCCCGGGACAGGGCTGGGGCCAACGTCCTGACTTTC	CASSQSRDRAGANVLTF
.	many	TRBJ1-1	TRBV20-1	TGCAGTGCTAGAGGAGCTTGGACGGCAAACACTGAAGCTTTCTTT	CSARGAWTANTEAFF
.	many	TRBJ2-2	TRBV29-1	TGCAGCGTTGATTGGGGACCCGGGGAGCTGTTTTTT	CSVDWGPGELFF
.	.	TRBJ2-1	TRBV5-1	TGCGCCAGCAGCTTGGAAGGGGGGGCCGTGTACAATGAGCAGTTCTTC	CASSLEGGAVYNEQFF
TRBD1	many	TRBJ2-7	TRBV5-1	TGCGCCAGCAACTCCGGGACAGGGGAATACGAGCAGTACTTC	CASNSGTGEYEQYF
TRBD2	.	TRBJ2-1	TRBV5-6	TGTGCCAGCAGCCTCTATATGGGTAGCGGGAGTCGAAATGAGCAGTTCTTC	CASSLYMGSGSRNEQFF
.	.	TRBJ2-2	TRBV6-5	TGTGCCAGCAGTTACTCTTCGGGGGGGGAGCTGTTTTTT	CASSYSSGGELFF
.	many	TRBJ2-1	TRBV27	TGTGCCAGCAGCCCACCTAGGGGGAGGGCCTGGTACAATGAGCAGTTCTTC	CASSPPRGRAWYNEQFF
.	.	TRBJ1-4	TRBV18	TGTGCCAGCTCACCACGCCGTAAGCTACAGGGCATTGACGAAAAACTGTTTTTT	CASSPRRKLQGIDEKLFF
.	.	TRBJ2-7	TRBV6-5	TGTGCCAGCAGTTACTACTACCGACAGGTCCCCTACGAGCAGTACTTC	CASSYYYRQVPYEQYF
TRBD2	.	TRBJ2-1	TRBV9	TGTGCCAGCAGCGTAGGGAACAGCGGGGGGCCCAATGAGCAGTTCTTC	CASSVGNSGGPNEQFF
.	few	TRBJ2-5	TRBV29-1	TGCAGCGTTAGACACGACCAAGAGACCCAGTACTTC	CSVRHDQETQYF
.	.	TRBJ1-2	TRBV20-1	TGCAGTGCTAGAGTGACAGCTTTC	CSARVTAF
.	.	TRBJ2-1	TRBV25-1	TGTGCCAGCAGTGAATATGGTCGGCCCGAGCAGTTCTTC	CASSEYGRPEQFF
TRBD1	.	TRBJ2-5	TRBV6-5	TGTGCCAGCAGTTACCGTACGACAGGGACCCAAGAGACCCAGTACTTC	CASSYRTTGTQETQYF
TRBD1	few	TRBJ2-5	TRBV7-9	TGTGCCAGCAGTTACCTGGGACAGGGGGAGACCCAGTACTTC	CASSYLGQGETQYF